This TCR beta chain is drawn from a study of blood T cell repertoires in COVID-19. Some clones are missing from TCRdb's copy, which holds only in-frame ones; the method was immunoSEQ multiplex PCR. The top ten clones hold about 11% of a sample with about 140,000 clones, 80% to 90% of them seen once. Enrollees, about 18 to 90 years old, lived in 24 US areas. From germline, CDR1 is MGHRA and CDR2 YSYEKL. Trimming pared 0 bases from V and 6 bases from J, leaving 12 bases between. This CDR3 comprises 16 residues. The sequence derives from a man in his fifties or sixties who had recovered from COVID-19. Material for sequencing was PBMCs or T cells enriched from blood (not recorded which). The rearrangement uses TRBV4-1 and TRBJ1-6; D is ambiguous. CDR3 residues: CASSQDEFQSNSPLHF. CDR3 nucleotides: TGCGCCAGCAGCCAAGACGAGTTCCAAAGTAATTCACCCCTCCACTTT.